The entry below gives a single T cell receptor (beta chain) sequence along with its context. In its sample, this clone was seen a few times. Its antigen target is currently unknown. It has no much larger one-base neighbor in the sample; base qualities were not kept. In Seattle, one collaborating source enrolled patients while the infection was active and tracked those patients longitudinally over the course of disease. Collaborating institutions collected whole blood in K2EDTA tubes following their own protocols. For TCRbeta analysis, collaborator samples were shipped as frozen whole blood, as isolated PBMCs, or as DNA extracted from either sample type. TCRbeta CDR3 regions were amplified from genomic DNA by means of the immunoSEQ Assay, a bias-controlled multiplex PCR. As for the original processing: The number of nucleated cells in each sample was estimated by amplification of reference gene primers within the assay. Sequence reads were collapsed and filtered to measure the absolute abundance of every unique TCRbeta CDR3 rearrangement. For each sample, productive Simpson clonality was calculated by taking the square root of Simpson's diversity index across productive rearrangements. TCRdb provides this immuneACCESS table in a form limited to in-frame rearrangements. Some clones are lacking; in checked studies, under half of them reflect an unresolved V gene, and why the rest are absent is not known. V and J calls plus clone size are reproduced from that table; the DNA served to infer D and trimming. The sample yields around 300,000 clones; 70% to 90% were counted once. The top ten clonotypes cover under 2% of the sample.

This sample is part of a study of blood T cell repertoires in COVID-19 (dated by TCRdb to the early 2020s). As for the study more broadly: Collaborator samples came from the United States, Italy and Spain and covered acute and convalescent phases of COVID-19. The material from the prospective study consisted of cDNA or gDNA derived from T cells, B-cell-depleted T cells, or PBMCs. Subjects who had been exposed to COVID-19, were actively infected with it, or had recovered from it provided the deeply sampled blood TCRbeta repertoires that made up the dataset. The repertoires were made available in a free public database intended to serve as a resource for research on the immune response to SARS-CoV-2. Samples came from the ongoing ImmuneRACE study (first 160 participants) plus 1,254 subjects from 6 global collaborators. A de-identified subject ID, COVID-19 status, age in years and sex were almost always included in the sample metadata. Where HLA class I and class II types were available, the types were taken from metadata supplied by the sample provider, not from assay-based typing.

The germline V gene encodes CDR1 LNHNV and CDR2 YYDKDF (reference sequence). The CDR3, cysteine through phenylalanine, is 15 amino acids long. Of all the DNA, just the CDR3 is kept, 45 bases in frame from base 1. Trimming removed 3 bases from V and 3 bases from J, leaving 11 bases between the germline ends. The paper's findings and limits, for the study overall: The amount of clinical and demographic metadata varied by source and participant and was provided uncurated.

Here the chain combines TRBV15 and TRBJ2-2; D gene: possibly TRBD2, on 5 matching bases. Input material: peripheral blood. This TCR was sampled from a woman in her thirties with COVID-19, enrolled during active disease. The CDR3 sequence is CATSSRRGHTGELFF. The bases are TGTGCCACCAGCAGTCGTCGGGGTCACACCGGGGAGCTGTTTTTT. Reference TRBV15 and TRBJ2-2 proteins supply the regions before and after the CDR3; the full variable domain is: DAMVIQNPRYQVTQFGKPVTLSCSQTLNHNVMYWYQQKSSQAPKLLFHYYDKDFNNEADTPDNFQSRRPNTSFCFLDIRSPGLGDTAMYLCATSSRRGHTGELFFGEGSRLTVL.